These 23 T cell receptor beta chains originate from one sample sequenced in a study of blood T cells in healthy people across ages. The use of a sample-barcoded 5' primer and a J-beta primer mix characterized a second PCR of roughly 6 to 11 cycles. Using its own MiXCR run on the 5' RACE reads, TCRdb lists one record per CDR3 protein. The sample lists roughly 700,000 distinct CDR3 sequences, around half seen once, with about 32% in the top ten. The source material was blood. Every receptor here comes from a woman aged 60-75 years in good health.

The CDR3 is CASSFAHVTGSYGYTF. The CDR3 coding sequence is TGTGCCAGCAGTTTTGCCCACGTCACAGGGTCATATGGCTACACCTTC. This chain uses TRBV28 with TRBJ1-2, with a tentative D call TRBD1 (6 bases). This CDR3 has 16 residues. Germline CDR1 is MDHEN and CDR2 is SYDVKM. Trimming removed 3 bases at V and 5 bases at J, with 19 bases between.

As concerns this clonotype: With a much larger clone just one base away, this may be a read error. This rearrangement joins TRBV7-2 to TRBJ2-7; D uncertain. There are 12 residues in the CDR3. Trimming pared 3 bases from V and 0 bases from J, leaving 3 bases between. Germline V gene data show CDR1 as SGHTA and CDR2 as FQGNSA. The CDR3 region has the DNA TGTGCCAGCAGCTTCACCTCCTACGAGCAGTACTTC. It is translated as CASSFTSYEQYF.

The chain has TRBV20-1 and TRBJ1-1; possible D gene TRBD1, 6 bases. V gave up 0 bases and J gave up 4 bases, with 15 bases separating them. Germline V gene data show CDR1 as DFQATT and CDR2 as SNEGSKA (reference sequence). CDR3 size: 15 residues. Here the CDR3 DNA reads TGCAGTGCTAGAGATGTAGGGGGGTTGATCACTGAAGCTTTCTTT. The encoded protein is CSARDVGGLITEAFF.

This rearrangement joins TRBV6-1 to TRBJ2-5, with TRBD2 as a possible D gene (7 bases). This CDR3 is 20 amino acids long. The V and J ends lost 6 bases and 5 bases respectively, with 34 bases between them. Germline assignment: CDR1 MNHNS and CDR2 SASEGT. The CDR3 loop is CASRPRTRGVGPSSWETQYF. CDR3 in DNA: TGTGCCAGCAGACCCCGGACTAGGGGGGTCGGTCCCAGCTCTTGGGAGACCCAGTACTTC.

The CDR3 nucleotides read TGTGCCAGCAATAGGGTGGTAGATACGCAGTATTTT. Its protein is CASNRVVDTQYF. This chain links TRBV6-1 with TRBJ2-3; D not resolved. The CDR3 length is 12 residues. The V gene lost 7 bases and the J gene lost 5 bases, with 10 bases spanning the gap. Germline CDR1 is MNHNS and CDR2 is SASEGT.

A few counts support this clonotype. The rearrangement links TRBV2 to TRBJ2-1; perhaps TRBD2 as D (6 bases). Germline CDR1 and CDR2: SNHLY and FYNNEI. The CDR3 is 14 amino acids. V was clipped by 8 bases and J by 0 bases, with 11 bases between them. The CDR3 DNA reads as TGTGCCAGCCGGACCGGGGGCTCCTACAATGAGCAGTTCTTC. Translated, it gives CASRTGGSYNEQFF.

This clonotype was counted a few times. The rearrangement links TRBV7-9 to TRBJ2-7; unclear D gene. V lost 3 bases to trimming and J lost 1 base, with 13 bases between them. This CDR3 contains 15 residues. Germline lookup yields CDR1 SEHNR and CDR2 FQNEAQ (reference sequence). In nucleotides, the CDR3 is TGTGCCAGCAGCTTGGGTGGCAGCCGATCCTACGAGCAGTACTTC. Translation gives CASSLGGSRSYEQYF.

This clonotype was observed many times. The chain is built from TRBV2 and TRBJ2-4; 12 nucleotides align to TRBD1. The CDR3 length is 21 residues. The J segment lost 0 bases and the V segment lost 5 bases, leaving 17 bases of the junction unmatched. Germline V gene data show CDR1 as SNHLY and CDR2 as FYNNEI. CDR3 DNA sequence: TGTGCCAGCAGTAAGATCCCTGGTCGGGGACAGGGGGCGATAGCCAAAAACATTCAGTACTTC. Its protein is CASSKIPGRGQGAIAKNIQYF.

This clonotype has only one observation. The chain links TRBV29-1 to TRBJ2-1, with a possible D match to TRBD1 (6 bases). Per germline, CDR1 SQVTM and CDR2 ANQGSEA. This CDR3 has 13 residues. V lost 6 bases, J lost 10 bases, and 19 bases lay in between. CDR3 amino acids: CSVLTGTTYEQFF. In DNA, the CDR3 is TGCAGCGTCCTGACCGGGACAACCTACGAGCAGTTCTTC.

The gene calls are TRBV24-1 and TRBJ2-5; TRBD1 is a possible D gene (5 bases). CDR1 is KGHDR, CDR2 SFDVKD, per germline. CDR3 size: 15 residues. The V end lost 4 bases, the J end lost 2 bases, and 13 bases lay between the germline ends. CDR3 loop: CATSESGSPQETQYF. In DNA form, the CDR3 reads TGTGCCACCAGTGAATCAGGGTCCCCTCAAGAGACCCAGTACTTC.

The genes are TRBV20-1 and TRBJ2-3; D might be TRBD1 (6 bases). Trimming stripped 8 bases from V and 2 bases from J, with 20 bases between. Looked up from germline, CDR1 is DFQATT and CDR2 is SNEGSKA (reference sequence). The CDR3 is 15 amino acids. CDR3 DNA sequence: TGCAGTTCAACGGGAAGGGGGAGTGTCACAGATACGCAGTATTTT. As protein: CSSTGRGSVTDTQYF.

This clonotype was detected once. The V and J genes are TRBV5-4 and TRBJ1-2; D not certain. The CDR3 is 14 amino acids. The V end was cut by 1 base, the J end by 5 bases, with 12 bases between. In germline, CDR1 is SGHNT, CDR2 YYREEE (reference sequence). In nucleotides, the CDR3 is TGTGCCAGCAGCTTGAATACCGGGAGGTATGGCTACACCTTC. The encoded protein is CASSLNTGRYGYTF.

This clonotype was counted once. CDR3 sequence reads: CASSRQGALHTEAFF. The CDR3 DNA is TGTGCCAGCAGCAGACAGGGGGCTCTACACACTGAAGCTTTCTTT. This chain links TRBV2 with TRBJ1-1; TRBD1 matches 10 bases. The CDR3 contains 15 residues. The junction had 7 bases not matched to a gene; V was cut back by 6 bases and J by 3 bases. CDR1 is SNHLY, CDR2 FYNNEI, per germline.

The gene calls are TRBV7-2 and TRBJ2-7; TRBD2 agrees at 9 bases. The assigned J gene may be wrong: the sequence end matches TRBJ2-5 better. This CDR3 region has 16 residues. Germline V gene data show CDR1 as SGHTA and CDR2 as FQGNSA. The CDR3 here is CASSLGLLAGEETQYF. Here the CDR3 DNA reads TGTGCCAGCAGCTTAGGCCTTTTAGCGGGAGAAGAGACCCAGTACTTC.

This clonotype was detected only a few times. The V gene is TRBV6-5, the J gene TRBJ2-7, with D perhaps matching TRBD1 (6 bases). Trimming pared 0 bases from V and 0 bases from J, leaving 15 bases between. The CDR3 sequence is 17 residues long. Germline V gene sequence: CDR1 MNHEY, CDR2 SVGAGI. The CDR3 here is CASSYSILRQDSYEQYF. Here the CDR3 DNA reads TGTGCCAGCAGTTACTCGATATTGCGACAGGACTCCTACGAGCAGTACTTC.

This clonotype was counted only a few times. J is TRBJ1-2 and V is TRBV3-1, with D tentatively TRBD1 (6 bases). Germline V lookup: CDR1 LGHDT, CDR2 YNNKEL (reference sequence). The CDR3 spans 13 residues. Trimming took off 1 base at V and 9 bases at J, with 12 bases between the two ends. The CDR3 bases are TGTGCCAGCAGCCAAGTCACTCAGGGGCGCTACACCTTC. Protein sequence: CASSQVTQGRYTF.

V usage is TRBV12-3 or TRBV12-4 and J usage is TRBJ1-5; D gene unclear. CDR3 length: 14 amino acids. V lost 4 bases and J lost 1, with 8 bases in between. CDR3 region: CASSYQGSNQPQHF. As DNA, the CDR3 is TGTGCCAGCAGTTACCAAGGAAGCAATCAGCCCCAGCATTTT.

This sequence joins TRBV7-2 and TRBJ2-3, with D hard to call. This CDR3 region has 14 residues. Germline V CDR1 and CDR2: SGHTA, FQGNSA. V gave up 2 bases and J gave up 6 bases, with 12 bases separating them. CDR3 DNA: TGTGCCAGCAGCTTACGTTCGGCAACGGATACGCAGTATTTT. This sequence encodes CASSLRSATDTQYF.

This clonotype was detected a few times. The CDR3: CASSLVREGGTQYF. The DNA of the CDR3 is TGTGCCAGCAGCTTAGTTCGGGAGGGGGGGACCCAGTACTTC. The rearrangement uses TRBV7-2 and TRBJ2-5; 8 bases are a match to TRBD2. Germline lookup yields CDR1 SGHTA and CDR2 FQGNSA. V lost 1 base, J lost 7 bases, and 5 bases stayed unmatched. CDR3 size: 14 residues.

This clonotype is medium-sized by share. V and J are TRBV20-1 and TRBJ1-1; 7 bases line up with TRBD1. The CDR3 contains 13 residues. V lost 8 bases, J lost 0 bases, and 6 bases stayed unmatched. Germline CDR1 is DFQATT and CDR2 is SNEGSKA (reference sequence). The CDR3 bases are TGCAGTACGACAGGGATGTTGAACACTGAAGCTTTCTTT. Its translation is CSTTGMLNTEAFF.

V gene TRBV20-1 combines with J gene TRBJ2-4; 14 nucleotides line up with TRBD2. The assigned J gene may be wrong: the sequence end matches TRBJ2-7 better. Per germline, CDR1 DFQATT and CDR2 SNEGSKA (reference sequence). CDR3 length: 17 amino acids. The CDR3 spells CSAVGLAGVGIEGEQYF. DNA for the CDR3: TGCAGTGCTGTGGGACTAGCGGGAGTGGGGATAGAGGGCGAGCAGTACTTC.

This chain links TRBV14 with TRBJ2-7; tentatively, D is TRBD1 (6 bases). V gave up 1 base and J gave up 2 bases, with 12 bases separating them. The CDR3 is made up of 15 amino acids. Per the germline V gene, CDR1 is SGHDN and CDR2 is FVKESK. The CDR3: CASSQAGTPAYEQYF. CDR3 sequence (DNA): TGTGCCAGCAGCCAAGCCGGGACACCAGCCTACGAGCAGTACTTC.

This clonotype was observed a handful of times. The rearrangement links TRBV28 to TRBJ1-4; D call uncertain. The V gene lost 8 bases and the J gene lost 4 bases, with 17 bases spanning the gap. In germline, CDR1 is MDHEN, CDR2 SYDVKM. The CDR3 contains 15 residues. The CDR3 nucleotides are TGTGCCAGCTCACCACCCGCGGGCAGTAATGAAAAACTGTTTTTT. This translates into CASSPPAGSNEKLFF.